This TCR beta chain was obtained from a study of shared clonotypes between healthy human individuals. In the naive CD8 group, cells lacked CD45RO and were positively selected for CCR7, so terminally differentiated effector memory CD45RA+ cells were left out. Whole-study findings and limits: The sharing of 4.5% to 5.5% of naive CD4 clonotypes was seen across a handful of donors.

Concerning this clone itself: Its antigen is unidentified.

Sequencing was performed with immunoSEQ multiplex PCR; in TCRdb, only in-frame clones are kept and a portion is missing. The table lists 550,000 to 600,000 clones, 98% of them singletons. This CDR3 has 15 amino acids. J was trimmed by 1 base and V by 6 bases; bases with no gene match: 5. The germline V gene has CDR1 LNHNV and CDR2 YYDKDF (reference sequence). The sample was naive CD8+ T cells sorted from blood. The genes are TRBV15 and TRBJ2-4; 8 bases fit TRBD1. This clonotype originated in a man aged 25 to 45 in good health. CDR3 region: CATRSTGVAKNIQYF. CDR3 bases: TGTGCCACCAGGTCGACAGGGGTGGCCAAAAACATTCAGTACTTC.